The following is a T cell receptor beta chain sequence with its context. Its antigen remains unidentified. The sample belongs to a study of post-analysis software for immune sequencing data. Study information: Relapsing-remitting, secondary progressive and progressive-relapsing multiple sclerosis courses were included. General study points: Roughly five TRBV segments, including TRBV5-6, TRBV5-1 and TRBV20-1, were more frequent in patients than controls. A significant reduction in normalized Chao1 diversity was observed in multiple sclerosis patients versus controls. Same-batch preparations were strongly co-clustered by F measure.

The library was made from cDNA and included unique molecular identifiers. TCRdb re-analysed the PCR reads in MiXCR, keeping a single row per CDR3 protein. Of almost 700,000 distinct CDR3 sequences detected, about 60% appear once; the ten largest clones hold over 9%. CDR1 is SGHRS and CDR2 is YFSETQ in the germline V gene. This CDR3 spans 15 amino acids. V trimming: 4 bases; J trimming: 6 bases; junction bases outside the gene matches: 10. This TCR was recovered from a girl aged 2 to 9 with multiple sclerosis. What was sequenced was blood. The rearrangement joins TRBV5-1 to TRBJ2-3, with 8 bases fitting TRBD2. This CDR3 reads CASSNRPAGEDTQYF. The CDR3 DNA is TGCGCCAGCAGCAACCGTCCAGCGGGAGAGGATACGCAGTATTTT. The whole variable domain, filled in from reference TRBV5-1 and TRBJ2-3, reads KAGVTQTPRYLIKTRGQQVTLSCSPISGHRSVSWYQQTPGQGLQFLFEYFSETQRNKGNFPGRFSGRQFSNSRSEMNVSTLELGDSALYLCASSNRPAGEDTQYFGPGTRLTVL.